There are many counts of the clone carrying this T cell receptor (beta chain). Antigen: not known. These data originate in a study of Graves' ophthalmopathy and Graves' hyperthyroidism. As for the study in general: Sampling took place at initial diagnosis, with peripheral blood obtained before any treatment. Regarding the study as a whole: A classifier, a 13-signature model, separated ophthalmopathy from stable hyperthyroidism with more than 85% sensitivity and about 83% specificity.

The sequenced template was RNA, covering the TCR beta CDR3 region. RT-PCR with HTBI primers came first, then second-round multiplex PCR. One entry per CDR3 protein results from TCRdb running MiXCR on the multiplex PCR reads. Among about 620,000 distinct CDR3 sequences listed, about 24% were seen once. The study recruited hyperthyroidism patients aged 18 to 65 who were newly diagnosed, under 2 months' duration. Uncontrolled infections, other autoimmune diseases, pregnancy or lactation barred patients from enrollment. The source of this sequence is a woman aged 18-29 years with stable Graves' hyperthyroidism. Some clones in this sample may be carry-over from other donors' samples. Source material: peripheral blood.

The CDR3 sequence is CSAPHPGRPLYEQYF. CDR3 nucleotides: TGCAGTGCGCCTCATCCGGGACGACCTCTATACGAGCAGTACTTC. J is TRBJ2-7 and V is TRBV20-1; either TRBD1 or TRBD2 may fit D (5 bases each). The V and J ends lost 6 bases and 4 bases respectively, with 22 bases between them. Germline V gives CDR1 DFQATT, CDR2 SNEGSKA (reference sequence). This CDR3 is 15 amino acids long.